This note documents a single T cell receptor (beta chain) sequence. The record originates from a study of early T cells in non-severe SARS-CoV-2 infection. TCRdb used MiXCR to reprocess the 5' RACE reads, holding one entry per CDR3 protein. The sample consists of some 50,000 distinct CDR3 sequences, around 5.6% of them appearing once. The sequence was collected from an adult who was a healthcare worker with PCR-confirmed SARS-CoV-2 infection or an uninfected control (not recorded which). The sample was whole blood.

CDR3 sequence (DNA): TGTGCCACCAGCCCGGTTGGGGGGCGGGAGACGATCCGCACAGATACGCAGTATTTT. This gives the protein CATSPVGGRETIRTDTQYF. The V and J genes are TRBV15 and TRBJ2-3, with D perhaps TRBD2 (7 bases). From germline, CDR1 is LNHNV and CDR2 YYDKDF (reference sequence). CDR3 size: 19 residues. The V end lost 5 bases, the J end lost 1 base, and 25 bases lay between the germline ends.